This T cell receptor (beta chain) emerged from a study of beta chain features in type 1 diabetes (dated by TCRdb to between 2017 and 2018). With regard to the full study: Mean age, gender distribution, total cell number and subset yield were not different between patients and healthy donors. A total of 85 million to 110 million sorted cells were examined across all samples, and RNA yield correlated strongly with the number of cells per subset. In the study, TCRB repertoires of sorted circulating CD4+ T cell subsets from recently diagnosed type 1 diabetes patients were compared with those of matched healthy donors. Naive and central memory subsets were obtained from all 30 or so donors, but regulatory and stem cell-like memory subsets were isolated from only 8 patients and 8 healthy donors.

The High Capacity cDNA Reverse Transcription Kit was used to reverse transcribe all of the isolated RNA, meaning that expressed TCRB transcripts were what got sequenced. Naive, central memory and regulatory T cell samples underwent deep immunoSEQ sequencing, averaging about 3.57 million total reads per sample. After sorted cells were lysed in RLT buffer, RNA was extracted with DNase-treated RNeasy Micro or Mini kits, with the choice depending on cell number. Each cell subset was processed separately to prevent cross-contamination, with patient and healthy donor samples processed together. The immunoSEQ multiplex PCR was used to amplify TCRB sequences from cDNA, yielding 87-bp fragments that span the CDR3 region. The amplicons were sequenced using the Illumina HiSeq platform. In the paper's pipeline: PCR bias was computationally corrected using synthetic template baselines, reads within Hamming distance 2 were collapsed, and singletons that could not be merged were discarded. By aligning reads against IMGT, V, D and J genes, CDR3 length, and insertions or deletions at six rearrangement sites were assigned. Clonotype counts were normalized to sorted cell number within each subset before computing true diversity and Gini coefficients with the tcR R package. The overlap coefficient, calculated on TCRB nucleotide sequences, was used to quantify repertoire sharing. Out-of-frame TCRB sequences from naive cells were analyzed as a proxy for the pre-selection repertoire. Drawn from immuneACCESS, this table holds only the in-frame rearrangements with V and J called that TCRdb kept. Clones are partly lost; checked studies trace under half to an unresolved V gene and leave the rest unexplained. V, J and clone size are those of that table, while D and trimming were read from the DNA. The sample table lists 200,000 to 300,000 clones, roughly two thirds of them with a count of one. The ten biggest clones cover about 0.05% of the sample.

Here is what the overall study found, with its caveats: Because cDNA rather than genomic DNA was sequenced, highly expressing activated cells could have been over-represented, although no difference in activation and CD3 levels was found between groups. Naive, central memory and regulatory TCRB repertoires appeared more similar among patients than among healthy donors. HLA sub-analyses involved small numbers of individuals, so any influence of HLA type on TCRB rearrangement remained unresolved. Patients with type 1 diabetes made fewer insertions and deleted more nucleotides at VDJ recombination sites, implying thymic rearrangement abnormalities. PCR might favor shorter templates, but patient and control samples were amplified and corrected together, so any skew would affect both groups equally. Type 1 diabetes patients showed a moderate but significant shortening of TCRB CDR3 length in all four CD4+ subsets.

Remarks on this clone: Its antigen target is currently unknown. Base quality data are lacking; no much larger clone is found one base away.

From each donor, a single peripheral blood sample of about 116 mL on average was drawn into heparinised tubes. Using a panel that included CD45RO, CCR7, CD25, CD127, CD95 and CD27, naive, central memory, regulatory and stem cell-like memory CD4+ T cells were sorted on a BD FACSAria II. All sorted populations exceeded 95% purity. PBMCs were separated immediately by Lymphoprep density gradient centrifugation and were stained directly, without being cultured. To minimize batch effects, samples were stained and sorted in pairs, one healthy donor with one patient per experiment. Sequencing used naive CD4+ T cells from blood. Per the publication, the cell subset or site label means: true naive CD4+ T cells. The receptor comes from a man between 25 and 39 years old in good health.

The CDR3 in this case is CASSDRGSVGELFF. The DNA sequence is given as TGTGCCAGCAGTGACAGGGGATCAGTCGGGGAGCTGTTTTTT. The chain couples TRBV25-1 to TRBJ2-2; the best D guess is TRBD1, with 6 bases matching. V was cut back by 3 bases and J by 7 bases, leaving a gap of 12 bases between them. The CDR3, from cysteine to phenylalanine, totals 14 residues. The DNA shown is the 42-base CDR3, in frame from base 1. Reading the germline V gene gives CDR1 MGHDK and CDR2 SYGVNS. Where the CDR3 stops, the reference TRBV25-1 and TRBJ2-2 genes take over; the full variable domain is EADIYQTPRYLVIGTGKKITLECSQTMGHDKMYWYQQDPGMELHLIHYSYGVNSTEKGDLSSESTVSRIRTEHFPLTLESARPSHTSQYLCASSDRGSVGELFFGEGSRLTVL.